The rows below give T cell receptor beta chains drawn from one sample of a study of shared clonotypes between healthy human individuals. The assay was immunoSEQ multiplex PCR, and TCRdb's table has in-frame clones only and misses some. Among just over 2,000,000 clones, roughly 94% were seen once, and the ten largest hold more than 0.95%. Material for sequencing was naive CD8+ T cells sorted from blood. The receptors stem from a young man in good health. The CDR3 runs from the conserved cysteine through the conserved F or W. D genes are given only for firm matches. Clone size, where shown, is once, few, many, or a class for clones that have expanded.

D	size	V	J	CDR3	DNA
TRBD1	.	TRBV6-5	TRBJ1-1	CASSLQGMNTEAFF	TGTGCCAGCAGTTTACAGGGGATGAACACTGAAGCTTTCTTT
.	once	TRBV7-3	TRBJ1-4	CASSLLAPGSNEKLFF	TGTGCCAGCAGCCTTTTGGCTCCGGGCTCTAATGAAAAACTGTTTTTT
TRBD2	.	TRBV15	TRBJ2-7	CATSGLLGGGHYEQYF	TGTGCCACCAGCGGCCTCCTTGGCGGGGGTCACTACGAGCAGTACTTC
.	.	TRBV1	TRBJ1-5	CTSSQGDPSQPQHF	TGCACCAGCAGCCAAGGGGACCCAAGTCAGCCCCAGCATTTT
TRBD2	once	TRBV6-6	TRBJ2-7	CAIAPGGSYEQYF	TGTGCCATTGCGCCCGGCGGGAGTTACGAGCAGTACTTC
TRBD1	.	TRBV6-1	TRBJ1-5	CASSDSPGGGQPQHF	TGTGCCAGCAGTGATTCACCAGGGGGCGGTCAGCCCCAGCATTTT
.	.	TRBV5-6	TRBJ2-4	CASSQTITESGEDIQYF	TGTGCCAGCAGCCAGACGATAACCGAATCAGGGGAAGACATTCAGTACTTC
.	.	TRBV6-5	TRBJ2-2	CASAYRVAGELFF	TGTGCCAGCGCCTATCGGGTTGCCGGGGAGCTGTTTTTT
.	.	TRBV7-2	TRBJ2-7	CASSLTQQGGYEQYF	TGTGCCAGCAGCTTAACCCAGCAGGGGGGATACGAGCAGTACTTC
TRBD1	.	TRBV18	TRBJ1-6	CASSPPTGVGSPLHF	TGTGCCAGCTCACCACCGACAGGGGTGGGTTCACCCCTCCACTTT
TRBD2	.	TRBV9	TRBJ2-3	CASSVGPGLAGNSDTQYF	TGTGCCAGCAGCGTAGGGCCGGGACTAGCGGGGAACTCAGATACGCAGTATTTT
TRBD2	.	TRBV19	TRBJ2-1	CASSILAVDYNEQFF	TGTGCCAGTAGTATACTAGCGGTCGACTACAATGAGCAGTTCTTC
.	.	TRBV9	TRBJ2-1	CASSVDIGLFDEQFF	TGTGCCAGCAGCGTAGATATTGGCCTGTTCGATGAGCAGTTCTTC
.	.	TRBV28	TRBJ2-7	CASSSDTDGPYEQYF	TGTGCCAGCAGTTCGGACACCGACGGGCCCTACGAGCAGTACTTC
TRBD1	.	TRBV7-9	TRBJ1-1	CASSSTLTGEAFF	TGTGCCAGCAGCTCCACTTTGACAGGGGAAGCTTTCTTT
.	.	TRBV7-9	TRBJ2-1	CASSRLNNEQFF	TGTGCCAGCAGCCGACTAAACAATGAGCAGTTCTTC
.	.	TRBV21-1	TRBJ1-1	CASIGVRTEAFF	TGTGCCAGCATCGGGGTTCGCACTGAAGCTTTCTTT
.	.	TRBV14	TRBJ2-6	CASSQDEGPSGANVLTF	TGTGCCAGCAGCCAAGATGAGGGTCCCTCTGGGGCCAACGTCCTGACTTTC
.	.	TRBV4-2	TRBJ1-1	CASSQVLGVESEAFF	TGTGCCAGCAGCCAAGTTTTAGGGGTTGAGTCCGAAGCTTTCTTT
TRBD1	.	TRBV10-2	TRBJ1-6	CASSEGGGDSYNSPLHF	TGCGCCAGCAGTGAAGGGGGCGGGGACTCCTATAATTCACCCCTCCACTTT
.	once	TRBV27	TRBJ2-7	CASSPRTATYEQYF	TGTGCCAGCAGCCCCCGTACAGCAACCTACGAGCAGTACTTC
.	.	TRBV6-5	TRBJ1-2	CASSYSGAREGYTF	TGTGCCAGCAGTTACTCAGGGGCTCGGGAGGGCTACACCTTC
.	few	TRBV6-1	TRBJ1-5	CASSEATGWQPQHF	TGTGCCAGCAGTGAAGCAACAGGGTGGCAGCCCCAGCATTTT
.	.	TRBV27	TRBJ2-5	CASSDGATQYF	TGTGCCAGCAGTGATGGGGCGACCCAGTACTTC
.	.	TRBV27	TRBJ1-3	CASSLSPVLMGHCTIYF	TGTGCCAGCAGTTTATCCCCAGTCCTAATGGGGCACTGCACCATATATTTT
TRBD1	.	TRBV6-1	TRBJ2-7	CASSEPVWHRQGASEGEQYF	TGTGCCAGCAGTGAACCGGTTTGGCACCGACAGGGGGCGTCAGAGGGAGAGCAGTACTTC
.	.	TRBV4-1	TRBJ2-7	CASSQGGLGAYEQYF	TGCGCCAGCAGCCAAGGTGGGCTAGGAGCCTACGAGCAGTACTTC
.	.	TRBV13	TRBJ2-7	CASSLWGYEQYF	TGTGCCAGCAGCCTTTGGGGCTACGAGCAGTACTTC
.	.	TRBV29-1	TRBJ2-2	CSVLQENTGELFF	TGCAGCGTTCTCCAGGAGAACACCGGGGAGCTGTTTTTT
TRBD2	.	TRBV4-1	TRBJ2-5	CASSQENLAGAETQYF	TGCGCCAGCAGCCAAGAAAACCTAGCGGGGGCGGAGACCCAGTACTTC
TRBD1	.	TRBV5-1	TRBJ2-3	CASSTTGAGDTQYF	TGCGCCAGCAGCACGACAGGGGCGGGAGATACGCAGTATTTT
.	once	TRBV5-6	TRBJ1-1	CASRRWNTEAFF	TGTGCCAGCCGGAGGTGGAACACTGAAGCTTTCTTT
.	.	TRBV10-3	TRBJ1-1	CAISDGGFANTEAFF	TGTGCCATCAGTGATGGGGGGTTTGCGAACACTGAAGCTTTCTTT
.	.	TRBV27	TRBJ2-1	CASSYINNEQFF	TGTGCCAGCAGCTATATAAACAATGAGCAGTTCTTC
TRBD1	.	TRBV11-2	TRBJ2-7	CASSLGGNRGYYEQYF	TGTGCCAGCAGCTTAGGGGGGAACAGGGGCTACTACGAGCAGTACTTC
.	.	TRBV10-1	TRBJ2-3	CASSEGQSSTDTQYF	TGCGCCAGCAGTGAGGGACAGTCTAGCACAGATACGCAGTATTTT
.	.	TRBV7-6	TRBJ2-1	CASSLGSREQFF	TGTGCCAGCAGCTTAGGCTCCCGGGAGCAGTTCTTC
.	.	TRBV4-1	TRBJ2-2	CASSQVHYGDTGELFF	TGCGCCAGCAGCCAAGTGCATTACGGGGACACCGGGGAGCTGTTTTTT
.	.	TRBV7-8	TRBJ2-7	CASSLESSGSSYEQYF	TGTGCCAGCAGCTTAGAGAGTAGCGGATCTTCCTACGAGCAGTACTTC
.	.	TRBV5-6	TRBJ2-7	CASSLVWDEQYF	TGTGCCAGCAGTCTGGTCTGGGACGAGCAGTACTTC
.	.	TRBV4-1	TRBJ1-1	CASSPDREGMDTEAFF	TGCGCCAGCAGCCCGGACCGGGAGGGAATGGATACTGAAGCTTTCTTT
.	.	TRBV10-3	TRBJ2-1	CAILIGNEQFF	TGTGCCATCTTGATTGGGAATGAGCAGTTCTTC
.	.	TRBV4-1	TRBJ2-6	CASSQVSGSNNVLTF	TGCGCCAGCAGCCAAGTTTCCGGCTCTAACAACGTCCTGACTTTC
.	.	TRBV7-3	TRBJ2-5	CASSLAGSQETQYF	TGTGCCAGCAGCTTAGCGGGGAGTCAAGAGACCCAGTACTTC
.	.	TRBV5-1	TRBJ2-3	CASNTGWTGTDTQYF	TGCGCCAGCAATACAGGGTGGACTGGCACAGATACGCAGTATTTT
TRBD2	once	TRBV13	TRBJ2-3	CASSPVGLAGVSTDTQYF	TGTGCCAGCAGCCCAGTCGGACTAGCGGGAGTGAGCACAGATACGCAGTATTTT
.	.	TRBV9	TRBJ2-3	CASSVVGTGMRTDTQYF	TGTGCCAGCAGCGTAGTGGGTACAGGGATGAGGACAGATACGCAGTATTTT
TRBD2	.	TRBV7-9	TRBJ2-5	CASSPLAGSAETQYF	TGTGCCAGCAGCCCCCTAGCGGGGTCTGCAGAGACCCAGTACTTC
.	.	TRBV6-5	TRBJ2-6	CASSFSGANVLTF	TGTGCCAGCAGCTTCTCTGGGGCCAACGTCCTGACTTTC
.	.	TRBV28	TRBJ2-7	CASSFEGYEQYF	TGTGCCAGCAGCTTTGAGGGCTACGAGCAGTACTTC
.	.	TRBV5-1	TRBJ2-5	CASSFRGFESETQYF	TGCGCCAGCAGCTTCAGAGGGTTTGAGTCGGAGACCCAGTACTTC
.	once	TRBV18	TRBJ1-2	CASSPWEYSPNYGYTF	TGTGCCAGCTCGCCATGGGAGTACAGCCCGAACTATGGCTACACCTTC
.	.	TRBV9	TRBJ1-1	CASSVGGASDTEAFF	TGTGCCAGCAGCGTAGGCGGGGCTTCGGACACTGAAGCTTTCTTT
TRBD1	.	TRBV27	TRBJ2-7	CASSPTGVSSYEQYF	TGTGCCAGCAGCCCGACAGGGGTAAGCTCCTACGAGCAGTACTTC
.	.	TRBV2	TRBJ1-1	CASSERGANTEAFF	TGTGCCAGCAGTGAACGAGGGGCGAACACTGAAGCTTTCTTT
.	.	TRBV9	TRBJ2-3	CASSVEGGTDTQYF	TGTGCCAGCAGCGTGGAAGGGGGCACAGATACGCAGTATTTT